This T cell receptor beta chain is drawn from a study of hypomethylating agent response in myelodysplastic syndrome. About the research overall: The most frequent mutation was TET2, in about 50% of the 11 patients. The study, taken as a whole, reports: Novel MDS antigen recognition by shared GLIPH2 clusters is possible but unvalidated. More novel clonotypes appeared in responders; more contracted clonotypes appeared in non-responders after treatment.

Germline V gene data show CDR1 as SNHLY and CDR2 as FYNNEI. V was shortened by 8 bases and J by 7 bases, with 14 bases between the two germline ends. This CDR3 spans 12 amino acids. As concerns this clone: Its antigen is as yet unknown.

Source study methods: Previously reported viral-epitope specificity per VDJdb covered 1.5% to 2% of about 150,000 unique clonotypes. Profiled with immunoSEQ multiplex PCR; TCRdb holds only in-frame clones, not every one. V and J calls and clone size are copied from that table; D and trimming were computed from the DNA. The table shows about 1,800 clones, with around 86% occurring only once. The sample consisted of bone marrow, taken before or after starting hypomethylating agent treatment for myelodysplastic syndrome (not recorded which). This chain connects TRBV2 to TRBJ1-2; tentative D call: TRBD1 (5 bases). This sequence was found in a human donor with myelodysplastic syndrome. The CDR3 region has the DNA TGTGCCAGCTCTGCAGGGCAGGGTGGCTACACCTTC. This codes for CASSAGQGGYTF.